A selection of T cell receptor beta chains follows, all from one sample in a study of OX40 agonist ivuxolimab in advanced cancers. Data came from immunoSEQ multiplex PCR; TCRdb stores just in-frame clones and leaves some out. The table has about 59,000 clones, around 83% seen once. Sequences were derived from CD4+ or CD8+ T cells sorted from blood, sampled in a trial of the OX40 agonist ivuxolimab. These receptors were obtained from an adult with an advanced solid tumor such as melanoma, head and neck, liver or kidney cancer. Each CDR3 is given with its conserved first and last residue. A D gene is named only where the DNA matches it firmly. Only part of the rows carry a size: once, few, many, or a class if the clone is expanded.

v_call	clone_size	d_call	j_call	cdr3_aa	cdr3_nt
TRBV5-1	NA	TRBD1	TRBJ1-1	CASRGTGTNTEAFF	TGCGCCAGCAGAGGGACAGGCACAAACACTGAAGCTTTCTTT
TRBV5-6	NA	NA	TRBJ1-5	CASSLYSGNQPQHF	TGTGCCAGCAGCTTGTACTCGGGCAATCAGCCCCAGCATTTT
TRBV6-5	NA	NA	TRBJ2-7	CASSRTGQGTYEQYF	TGTGCCAGCAGTCGAACAGGGCAGGGGACCTACGAGCAGTACTTC
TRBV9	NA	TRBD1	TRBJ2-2	CASSVATGDGELFF	TGTGCCAGCAGCGTAGCAACAGGGGACGGGGAGCTGTTTTTT
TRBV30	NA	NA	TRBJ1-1	CAWTQQGNTEAFF	TGTGCCTGGACGCAACAGGGGAACACTGAAGCTTTCTTT
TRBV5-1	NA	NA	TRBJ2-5	CASSLGTSQETQYF	TGCGCCAGCAGCCTCGGGACGAGCCAAGAGACCCAGTACTTC
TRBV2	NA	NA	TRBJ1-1	CASSMAMYEAFF	TGTGCCAGCTCGATGGCGATGTATGAAGCTTTCTTT
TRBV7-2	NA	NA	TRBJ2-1	CASSLFARGGSYNEQFF	TGTGCCAGCAGCTTATTCGCGCGGGGCGGCTCCTACAATGAGCAGTTCTTC
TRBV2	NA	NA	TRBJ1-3	CASSEGGNTIYF	TGTGCCAGCAGTGAAGGGGGAAACACCATATATTTT
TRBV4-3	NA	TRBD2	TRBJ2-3	CASSQEGRGSTDTQYF	TGCGCCAGCAGCCAAGAGGGGCGGGGGAGCACAGATACGCAGTATTTT
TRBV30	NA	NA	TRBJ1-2	CAWSLWQRGYTF	TGTGCCTGGAGTCTATGGCAAAGGGGCTACACCTTC
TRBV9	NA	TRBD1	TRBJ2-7	CASSQGEGVGSYEQYF	TGTGCCAGCAGCCAGGGGGAAGGTGTTGGGTCCTACGAGCAGTACTTC
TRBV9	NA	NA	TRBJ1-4	CASSVTPGSDEKLFF	TGTGCCAGCAGCGTCACGCCGGGCTCCGATGAAAAACTGTTTTTT
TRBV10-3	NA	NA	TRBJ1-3	CAIREWAPGQTSGNTIYF	TGTGCCATCAGAGAGTGGGCACCGGGACAAACCTCTGGAAACACCATATATTTT
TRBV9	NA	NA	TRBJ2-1	CASSLSRGDEQFF	TGTGCCAGCAGTTTATCTCGCGGGGATGAGCAGTTCTTC
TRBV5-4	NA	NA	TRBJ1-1	CASRTTGKNTEAFF	TGTGCCAGCAGAACCACCGGGAAGAACACTGAAGCTTTCTTT
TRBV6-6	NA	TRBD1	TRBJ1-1	CASSRNQGAETEAFF	TGTGCCAGCAGTCGCAATCAGGGGGCTGAGACTGAAGCTTTCTTT
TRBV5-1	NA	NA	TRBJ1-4	CASSLGATNEKLFF	TGCGCCAGCAGCTTGGGGGCAACTAATGAAAAACTGTTTTTT
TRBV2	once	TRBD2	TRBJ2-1	CASSRSGAYNEQFF	TGTGCCAGCAGTAGAAGCGGGGCTTACAATGAGCAGTTCTTC
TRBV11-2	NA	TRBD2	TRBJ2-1	CASSGTSGRVNEQFF	TGTGCCAGCAGCGGGACTAGCGGGAGGGTCAATGAGCAGTTCTTC
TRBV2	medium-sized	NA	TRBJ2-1	CASSYDNEQFF	TGTGCCAGCAGTTACGACAATGAGCAGTTCTTC
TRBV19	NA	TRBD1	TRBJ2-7	CASKRDRVSYEQYF	TGTGCCAGCAAAAGGGACAGGGTTTCCTACGAGCAGTACTTC
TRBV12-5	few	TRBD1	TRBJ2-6	CASGPGGAGANVLTF	TGTGCTAGTGGCCCAGGGGGCGCCGGGGCCAACGTCCTGACTTTC
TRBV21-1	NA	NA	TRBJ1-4	CASSKGGGGTPEKLFF	TGTGCCAGCAGCAAAGGGGGAGGGGGCACTCCTGAAAAACTGTTTTTT
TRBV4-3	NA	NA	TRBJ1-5	CASSQDPLPGGSQPQHF	TGCGCCAGCAGCCAAGATCCACTGCCGGGGGGGTCTCAGCCCCAGCATTTT
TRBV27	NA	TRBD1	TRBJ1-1	CASVGQGGRGAFF	TGTGCCAGCGTCGGGCAGGGGGGAAGAGGGGCTTTCTTT
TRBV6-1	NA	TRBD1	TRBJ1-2	CASLIQEGAHGYTF	TGTGCCAGCCTGATACAAGAGGGGGCACATGGCTACACCTTC
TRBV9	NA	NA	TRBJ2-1	CASNYEGLYEQFF	TGTGCCAGCAACTACGAGGGGCTCTATGAGCAGTTCTTC
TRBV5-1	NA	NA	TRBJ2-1	CASSLDPASSYNEQFF	TGCGCCAGCAGCTTGGATCCAGCCAGCTCCTACAATGAGCAGTTCTTC
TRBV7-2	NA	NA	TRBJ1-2	CASSPTGFNYGYTF	TGTGCCAGCAGCCCCACAGGGTTTAACTATGGCTACACCTTC
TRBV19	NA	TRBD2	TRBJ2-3	CASSFGLATDTQYF	TGTGCCAGTAGTTTCGGACTAGCGACAGATACGCAGTATTTT
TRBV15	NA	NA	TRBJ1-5	CATSRDSSNQPQHF	TGTGCCACCAGCAGGGACAGTAGCAATCAGCCCCAGCATTTT
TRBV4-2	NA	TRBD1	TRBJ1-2	CASSQEARGTGLYGYTF	TGTGCCAGCAGCCAAGAAGCGCGGGGGACAGGCCTTTATGGCTACACCTTC
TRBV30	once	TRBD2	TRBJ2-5	CAWSVVGGGLPLAGEQYF	TGTGCCTGGAGTGTAGTGGGCGGAGGGCTCCCCTTGGCGGGAGAGCAGTACTTC
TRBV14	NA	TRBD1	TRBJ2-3	CASSPDRGNTQYF	TGTGCCAGCAGCCCGGACAGGGGAAATACGCAGTATTTT
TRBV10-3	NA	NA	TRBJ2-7	CASTTRGAPYEQYF	TGTGCCAGCACCACCCGGGGGGCCCCCTACGAGCAGTACTTC
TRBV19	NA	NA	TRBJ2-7	CASSIRSGPYEQYF	TGTGCCAGTAGTATACGGAGCGGACCCTACGAGCAGTACTTC
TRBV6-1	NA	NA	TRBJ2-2	CASSEARPRNTGELFF	TGTGCCAGCAGTGAAGCCCGCCCCAGGAACACCGGGGAGCTGTTTTTT
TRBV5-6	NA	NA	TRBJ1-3	CASSLQGFAGNTIYF	TGTGCCAGCAGCTTGCAGGGGTTCGCTGGAAACACCATATATTTT
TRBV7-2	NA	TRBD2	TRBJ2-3	CASSLGVAGVRGTQYF	TGTGCCAGCAGCTTAGGAGTAGCGGGTGTCCGGGGTACGCAGTATTTT
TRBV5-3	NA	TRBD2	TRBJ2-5	CARRQGTSGGARETQYF	TGTGCCAGAAGACAAGGGACTAGCGGGGGGGCTCGTGAGACCCAGTACTTC
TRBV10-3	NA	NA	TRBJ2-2	CAARGTGELFF	TGTGCCGCCCGGGGCACCGGGGAGCTGTTTTTT
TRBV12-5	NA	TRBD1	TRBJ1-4	CASGAQGTGANEKLFF	TGTGCTAGTGGCGCTCAGGGGACAGGGGCTAATGAAAAACTGTTTTTT
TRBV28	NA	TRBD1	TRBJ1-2	CASSLVGGGKGYTF	TGTGCCAGCAGTTTAGTAGGAGGGGGCAAAGGCTACACCTTC